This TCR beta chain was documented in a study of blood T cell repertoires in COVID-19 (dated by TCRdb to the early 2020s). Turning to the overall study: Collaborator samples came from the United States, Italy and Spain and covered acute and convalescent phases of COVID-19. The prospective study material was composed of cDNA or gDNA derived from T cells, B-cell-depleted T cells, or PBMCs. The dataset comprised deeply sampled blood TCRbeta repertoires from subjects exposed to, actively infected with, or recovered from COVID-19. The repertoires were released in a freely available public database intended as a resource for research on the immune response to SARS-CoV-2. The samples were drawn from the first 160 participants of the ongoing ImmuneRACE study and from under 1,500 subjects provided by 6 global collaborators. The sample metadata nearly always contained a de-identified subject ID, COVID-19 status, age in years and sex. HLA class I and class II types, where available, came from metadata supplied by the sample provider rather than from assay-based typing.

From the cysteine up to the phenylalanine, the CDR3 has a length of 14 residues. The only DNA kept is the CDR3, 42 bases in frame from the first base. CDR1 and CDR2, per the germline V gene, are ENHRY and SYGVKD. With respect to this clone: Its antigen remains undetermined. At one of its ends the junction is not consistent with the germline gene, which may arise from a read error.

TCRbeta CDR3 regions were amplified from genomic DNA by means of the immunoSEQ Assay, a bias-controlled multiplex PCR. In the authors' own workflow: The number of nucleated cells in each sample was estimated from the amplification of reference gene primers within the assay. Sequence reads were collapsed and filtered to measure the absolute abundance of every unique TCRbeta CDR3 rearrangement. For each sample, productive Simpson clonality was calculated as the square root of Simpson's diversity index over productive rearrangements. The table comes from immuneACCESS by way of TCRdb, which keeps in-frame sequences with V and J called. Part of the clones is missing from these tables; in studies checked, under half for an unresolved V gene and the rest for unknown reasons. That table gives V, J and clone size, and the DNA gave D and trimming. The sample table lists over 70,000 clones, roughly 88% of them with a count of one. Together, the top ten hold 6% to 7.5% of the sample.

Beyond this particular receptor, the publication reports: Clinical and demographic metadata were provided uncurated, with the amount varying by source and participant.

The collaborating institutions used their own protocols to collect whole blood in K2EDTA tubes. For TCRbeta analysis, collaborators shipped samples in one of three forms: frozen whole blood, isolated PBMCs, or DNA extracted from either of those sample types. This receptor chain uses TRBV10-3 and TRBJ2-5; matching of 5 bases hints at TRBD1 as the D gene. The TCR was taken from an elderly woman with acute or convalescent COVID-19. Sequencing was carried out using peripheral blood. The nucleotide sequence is TGTGCCATCAGTGAGTCAAAGGGGCAAGGGACCCAGTACTTC. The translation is CAISESKGQGTQYF.